This T cell receptor (beta chain) was retrieved from a study of shared clonotypes between healthy human individuals. Study background: There were three CD4 naive, three CD4 memory, two CD8 naive and one CD8 memory plates per donor. General study results and limits: Non-shared clonotypes displayed generation probabilities falling below those of clonotypes present in all four donors. Exclusively blood specimens were collected; tissue repertoires likely differ.

The germline CDR1 and CDR2 sequences are ENHRY and SYGVKD. The CDR3 is 12 residues long. TCRdb's table, derived via immunoSEQ multiplex PCR, lists solely in-frame clones and lacks some. Here the sample spans roughly 1 million clones, about 75% being singletons. In the CD4+ fraction, cells were divided into CD45RA+ naive and CD45RA-negative memory subsets. This clone has only a few counts. Its antigen remains unidentified. This chain connects TRBV10-3 to TRBJ2-5; TRBD2 might be the D (6 bases). The J call may be in error: the DNA end matches TRBJ2-7 better. This clonotype was obtained from a man between 18 and 29 years old in good health. Sequenced input: memory CD4+ T cells sorted from blood. Regarding subset: CD45RA-negative fraction. The CDR3 DNA is TGTGCCACGGGGGACGGCACCTACGAGCAGTACTTC. Translated: CATGDGTYEQYF.